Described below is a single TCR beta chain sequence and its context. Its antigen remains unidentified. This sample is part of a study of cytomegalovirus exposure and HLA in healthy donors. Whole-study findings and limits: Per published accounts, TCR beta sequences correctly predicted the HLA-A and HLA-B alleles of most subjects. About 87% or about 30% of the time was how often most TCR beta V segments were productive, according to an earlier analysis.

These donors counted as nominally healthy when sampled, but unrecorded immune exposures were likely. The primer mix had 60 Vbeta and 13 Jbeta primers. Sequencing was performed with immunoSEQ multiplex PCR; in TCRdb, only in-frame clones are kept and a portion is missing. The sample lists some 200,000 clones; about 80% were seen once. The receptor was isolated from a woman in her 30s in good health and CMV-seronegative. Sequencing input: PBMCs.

In DNA, the CDR3 is TGTGCCAGCAGCGTAGGCCAGAATAATTCACCCCTCCACTTT. Its protein product is CASSVGQNNSPLHF. J is TRBJ1-6 and V is TRBV9; D uncertain. The CDR3 length is 14 residues. The V and J ends lost 0 bases and 5 bases respectively, with 6 bases between them. CDR1 is SGDLS, CDR2 YYNGEE, per germline.